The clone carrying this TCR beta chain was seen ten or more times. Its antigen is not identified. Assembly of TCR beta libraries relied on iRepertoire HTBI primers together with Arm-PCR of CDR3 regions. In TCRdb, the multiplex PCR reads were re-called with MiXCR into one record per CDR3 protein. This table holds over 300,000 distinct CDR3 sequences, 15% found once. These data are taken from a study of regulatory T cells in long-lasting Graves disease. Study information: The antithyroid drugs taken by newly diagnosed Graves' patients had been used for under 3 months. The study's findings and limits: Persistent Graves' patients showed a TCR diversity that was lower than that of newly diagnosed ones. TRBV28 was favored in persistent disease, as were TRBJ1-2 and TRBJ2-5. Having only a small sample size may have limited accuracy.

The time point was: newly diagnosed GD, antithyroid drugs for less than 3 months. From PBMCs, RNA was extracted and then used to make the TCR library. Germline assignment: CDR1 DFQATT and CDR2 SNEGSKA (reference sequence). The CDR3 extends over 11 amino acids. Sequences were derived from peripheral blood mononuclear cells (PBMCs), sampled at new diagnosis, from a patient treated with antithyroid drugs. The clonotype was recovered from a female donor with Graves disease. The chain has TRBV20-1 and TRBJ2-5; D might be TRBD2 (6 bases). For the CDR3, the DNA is TGCACGGGGGAGTACCAAGAGACCCAGTACTTC. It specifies CTGEYQETQYF.